Presented here are 11 T cell receptor beta chains from one specimen sequenced in a study of glioma-infiltrating T cells after dendritic cell vaccination. Libraries were prepared by immunoSEQ multiplex PCR; TCRdb keeps only in-frame clonotypes and omits some of them. The sample holds about 67,000 clones, roughly 79% seen once. Here the sequenced sample was blood, taken before dendritic cell vaccination. These receptor sequences come from a human donor with glioblastoma.

The V and J genes are TRBV9 and TRBJ2-2; TRBD2 matches 10 bases. The CDR3 is 16 residues long. The ends lost 0 bases at V and 4 bases at J; junction bases unmatched: 3. Germline V gene data show CDR1 as SGDLS and CDR2 as YYNGEE. CDR3 in DNA: TGTGCCAGCAGCGTAGAAATAGCGGGGGGCACCGGGGAGCTGTTTTTT. It codes for CASSVEIAGGTGELFF.

V usage is TRBV6-1 and J usage is TRBJ1-5; maybe TRBD1 (5 bases). Trimming removed 8 bases from V and 4 bases from J, with 15 bases in between. The CDR3 totals 14 residues. Germline V gives CDR1 MNHNS, CDR2 SASEGT. The CDR3 nucleotides are TGTGCCAGCGTCGTAGAGGAGGGGAATCAGCCCCAGCATTTT. It translates to CASVVEEGNQPQHF.

This CDR3 reads CASSLMSSGGNEQFF. The CDR3 coding sequence is TGTGCCAGCAGCTTGATGTCTAGCGGGGGGAATGAGCAGTTCTTC. V is TRBV5-4 and J is TRBJ2-1, with 11 bases aligning to TRBD2. The trim removed 1 base at V and 7 bases at J, leaving 4 bases unmatched. The CDR3 totals 15 residues. Per germline, CDR1 SGHNT and CDR2 YYREEE (reference sequence).

The gene calls are TRBV5-1 and TRBJ1-1; no reliable D call. The germline gives CDR1 SGHRS, CDR2 YFSETQ. V was clipped by 0 bases and J by 3 bases, with 6 bases between them. The CDR3 has 13 residues. The CDR3 protein is CASSLDGDTEAFF. The DNA of the CDR3 is TGCGCCAGCAGCTTGGACGGGGACACTGAAGCTTTCTTT.

In its sample, this clone was seen a few times. The V and J genes are TRBV19 and TRBJ2-1; 9 bases are a match to TRBD2. This CDR3 is 15 amino acids long. The germline V gene has CDR1 LNHDA and CDR2 SQIVND (reference sequence). J gave up 7 bases and V 6 bases, and 10 bases lay outside the gene matches. CDR3 DNA: TGTGCCAGTAGACTGATAGCGGGGGAGGTGAATGAGCAGTTCTTC. Amino acid sequence: CASRLIAGEVNEQFF.

This clone was counted once. The chain has TRBV9 and TRBJ1-1; the D gene is possibly TRBD1 (5 bases). CDR1 is SGDLS, CDR2 YYNGEE, per germline. The length of the CDR3 is 14 residues. V lost 2 bases and J 3 bases, leaving 11 bases between the germline ends. CDR3 in amino acids: CASSVSGFDTEAFF. Here the CDR3 DNA reads TGTGCCAGCAGCGTCTCAGGGTTCGACACTGAAGCTTTCTTT.

The chain uses TRBV2 and TRBJ1-5, with no clear D. The CDR3 loop spans 14 amino acids. Trimming left V 4 bases short and J 4 bases short, with 11 bases between. CDR1 is SNHLY and CDR2 is FYNNEI in the germline V gene. This chain's CDR3 is CASSGPGPNQPQHF. As DNA, the CDR3 is TGTGCCAGCAGTGGGCCAGGCCCAAATCAGCCCCAGCATTTT. The variable domain in full, completed from reference TRBV2 and TRBJ1-5, reads EPEVTQTPSHQVTQMGQEVILRCVPISNHLYFYWYRQILGQKVEFLVSFYNNEISEKSEIFDDQFSVERPDGSNFTLKIRSTKLEDSAMYFCASSGPGPNQPQHFGDGTRLSIL.

The rearrangement joins TRBV5-4 to TRBJ2-5, with D maybe TRBD1 (6 bases). The end of the DNA aligns better with TRBJ2-7, so the J call may be wrong. Germline CDR1 reads SGHNT; CDR2 reads YYREEE (reference sequence). This CDR3 has 14 amino acids. In nucleotides, the CDR3 is TGTGCCAGCAGCTTGGGGGGCAGGGGAAACGAGCAGTACTTC. Translating it yields CASSLGGRGNEQYF.

On this clone itself: A read error may explain this, as a much larger clone is one base away. The chain employs TRBV7-6 and TRBJ1-1, with D possibly matching TRBD1 (5 bases). Germline V lookup: CDR1 SGHVS, CDR2 FNYEAQ. Trimming pared 3 bases from V and 1 base from J, leaving 9 bases between. The CDR3 length is 14 residues. The CDR3, as DNA: TGTGCCAGCAGCTTGGGCAGGGAGAACACTGAAGCTTTCTTT. Protein sequence: CASSLGRENTEAFF.

The chain has TRBV27 and TRBJ1-1, with TRBD1 identical over 7 bases. The CDR3 has 13 residues. J gave up 6 bases and V 5 bases, and 6 bases lay outside the gene matches. Germline values: CDR1 MNHEY, CDR2 SMNVEV (reference sequence). In DNA form, the CDR3 reads TGTGCCAGCAGTCTCGGGACAGACTCTGAAGCTTTCTTT. This codes for CASSLGTDSEAFF.

The chain is built from TRBV4-2 and TRBJ2-3; 9 bases match TRBD2. The J segment lost 3 bases and the V segment lost 2 bases, leaving 6 bases of the junction unmatched. The CDR3 runs to 16 residues. Germline V lookup: CDR1 LGHNA, CDR2 YNFKEQ. For the CDR3, the DNA is TGTGCCAGCAGCCAAAATAGCGGGGGTGAGACAGATACGCAGTATTTT. It specifies CASSQNSGGETDTQYF.